This is a list of T cell receptor beta chains from one sample in a study of T cell responses to AZD1222 COVID-19 vaccine. Measured with immunoSEQ multiplex PCR; TCRdb has only the in-frame clones, and not every one. Counted here are roughly 67,000 clones, about 88% occurring once; the ten biggest clones make up roughly 28%. The material was peripheral blood, obtained 28 days after the second AZD1222 dose. Every receptor here comes from an adult who received the AZD1222 COVID-19 vaccine. CDR3s include the opening cysteine and the closing phenylalanine or tryptophan. Each record gives: V gene, D gene, CDR3 protein. The D gene is left open where the match is weak.

V: TRBV6-5
D: .
CDR3: CASGKHGVGEAFF

V: TRBV29-1
D: .
CDR3: CSVKGKRGYTF

V: TRBV19
D: .
CDR3: CASSKTGSVSNQPQHF

V: TRBV7-6
D: TRBD1
CDR3: CASSFFDRGDTGELFF

V: TRBV27
D: .
CDR3: CASSLWAGNQPQHF

V: TRBV9
D: .
CDR3: CASTLGLDQETQYF

V: TRBV20-1
D: .
CDR3: CSASVGTEVYNEQFF

V: TRBV7-2
D: .
CDR3: CASSFVSTGGYTF

V: TRBV27
D: .
CDR3: CASSPTSTDTQYF

V: TRBV5-1
D: .
CDR3: CASSLWDSSYEQYF

V: TRBV30
D: .
CDR3: CALNRDPYEQYF

V: TRBV27
D: TRBD1
CDR3: CASSKIGTGGGSNQPQHF

V: TRBV5-1
D: .
CDR3: CASSLLQSSYNSPLHF

V: TRBV19
D: TRBD1
CDR3: CASTPGQGVYGYTF

V: TRBV29-1
D: .
CDR3: CSVRVSNQPQHF

V: TRBV7-3
D: .
CDR3: CASSVDRREQFF

V: TRBV7-3
D: .
CDR3: CASSLPPGGLNTEAFF

V: TRBV27
D: .
CDR3: CSTRGGNSPLHF

V: TRBV10-2
D: .
CDR3: CASSEARPTDTEAFF

V: TRBV7-6
D: TRBD2
CDR3: CASSLGTSGRAGSSFF

V: TRBV7-3
D: .
CDR3: CASSLSVNTGELFF

V: TRBV12-3/TRBV12-4
D: .
CDR3: CATCLQGRHEQYF

V: TRBV18
D: TRBD1
CDR3: CASSPGQGVDEQYF

V: TRBV28
D: .
CDR3: CASSFVSRTEAFF